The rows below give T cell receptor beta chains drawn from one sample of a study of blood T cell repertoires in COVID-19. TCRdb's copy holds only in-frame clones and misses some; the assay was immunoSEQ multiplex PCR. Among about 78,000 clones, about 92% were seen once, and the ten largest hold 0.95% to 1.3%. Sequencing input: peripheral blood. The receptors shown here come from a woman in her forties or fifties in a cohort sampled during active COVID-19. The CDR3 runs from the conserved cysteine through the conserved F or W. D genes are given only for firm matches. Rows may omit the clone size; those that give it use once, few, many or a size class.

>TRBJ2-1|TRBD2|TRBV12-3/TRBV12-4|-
TGTGCCAGCAGCTCTAGACTAGCGGGTGAAGTCTTC
CASSSRLAGEVF
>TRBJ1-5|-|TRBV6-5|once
TGTGCCAGCAACTTGGCAGCGTATAGCAATCAGCCCCAGCATTTT
CASNLAAYSNQPQHF
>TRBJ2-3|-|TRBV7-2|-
TGTGCCAGCAGCCTCAGGGCTAGCGCGACAGATACGCAGTATTTT
CASSLRASATDTQYF
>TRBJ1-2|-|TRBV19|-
TGTGCCAGTAGACATCAACAGGATCTTGACTATGGCTACACCTTC
CASRHQQDLDYGYTF
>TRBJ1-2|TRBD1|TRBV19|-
TGTGCCAGTAGTAACCGGGACAGGGGACATGGCTACACCTTC
CASSNRDRGHGYTF
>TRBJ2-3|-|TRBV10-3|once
TGTGCCATCAGTGCCGCAGATACGCAGTATTTT
CAISAADTQYF
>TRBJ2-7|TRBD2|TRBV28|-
TGTGCCAGCAGTCGGACTAGCGGACCCTCCTACGAGCAGTACTTC
CASSRTSGPSYEQYF
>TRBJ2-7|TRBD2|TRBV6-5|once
TGTGCCAGCAGTTACGGCGGGAGTATATACGAGCAGTACTTC
CASSYGGSIYEQYF
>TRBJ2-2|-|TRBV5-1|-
TGCGCCAGCAGCCCGAGGCATATGAACACCGGGGAGCTGTTTTTT
CASSPRHMNTGELFF
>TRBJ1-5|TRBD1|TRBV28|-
TGTGCCAGCATGGCCGGGACAGGGGGCGGACAGCCCCAGCATTTT
CASMAGTGGGQPQHF
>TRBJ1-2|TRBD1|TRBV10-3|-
TGTGCCACCTTGACAGGGGGCAAAGGCTACACCTTC
CATLTGGKGYTF
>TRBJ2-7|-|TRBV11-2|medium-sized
TGTGCCAGCAGTTGGACTGGCGGAAGAGCCTACGAGCAGTACTTC
CASSWTGGRAYEQYF
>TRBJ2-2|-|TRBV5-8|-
TGTGCCACCGAGAAGGAGGGTTTGGTAGGGTACCCGAACACCGGGGAGCTGTTTTTT
CATEKEGLVGYPNTGELFF
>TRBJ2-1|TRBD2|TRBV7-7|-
TGTGCTAGCAGCCCTAGCGGAGGCGGCTACAATGAGCAGTTCTTC
CASSPSGGGYNEQFF
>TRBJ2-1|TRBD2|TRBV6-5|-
TGTGCCAGCAGTTCATCCGGGACTAGCGGGAAGGAGCAGTTCTTC
CASSSSGTSGKEQFF
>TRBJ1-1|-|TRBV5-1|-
TGCGCCAGCAGCTCCTCGGGTGCCGACACTGAAGCTTTCTTT
CASSSSGADTEAFF
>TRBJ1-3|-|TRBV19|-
TGTGCCAGTAGTATCGGAGGAGGGAGAACCTCTGGAAACACCATATATTTT
CASSIGGGRTSGNTIYF
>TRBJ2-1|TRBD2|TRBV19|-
TGTGCCAGTACCTGGACTAGCGGGAGCTACAATGAGCAGTTCTTC
CASTWTSGSYNEQFF
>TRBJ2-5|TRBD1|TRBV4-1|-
TGCGCCAGCAGCCGAATCCGGGACAGTCCTGTAGAGACCCAGTACTTC
CASSRIRDSPVETQYF
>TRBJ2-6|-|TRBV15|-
TGTGCCACCAGCAGAAGCGGTGTAAGGAGCTCTGGGGCCAACGTCCTGACTTTC
CATSRSGVRSSGANVLTF
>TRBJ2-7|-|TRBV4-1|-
TGCGCCAGCAGCCAACTCCTCCGAGGGTCCGTGGAGCAGTACTTC
CASSQLLRGSVEQYF
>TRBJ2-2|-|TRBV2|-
TGTGCCAGTCATTTGACTCCAAACACCGGGGAGCTGTTTTTT
CASHLTPNTGELFF
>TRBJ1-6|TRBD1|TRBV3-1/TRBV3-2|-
TGTGCCAGCAGCCTGGGACAGACAAATTCACCCCTCCACTTT
CASSLGQTNSPLHF
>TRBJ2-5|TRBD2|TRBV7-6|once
TGTGCCAGCAGGAGGGGTAGGGCGGGAGAAGAGACCCAGTACTTC
CASRRGRAGEETQYF
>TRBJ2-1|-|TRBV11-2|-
TGTGCCAGCAGCCTAGCGAAGGGGCACTATGAGCAGTTCTTC
CASSLAKGHYEQFF
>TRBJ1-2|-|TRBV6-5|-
TGTGCCAGCAGTTATTTGGGAGTCTATGGCTACACCTTC
CASSYLGVYGYTF
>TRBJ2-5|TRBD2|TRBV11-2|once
TGTGCCAGCGCCCCAGCGGGAGGAGCGGAGACCCAGTACTTC
CASAPAGGAETQYF
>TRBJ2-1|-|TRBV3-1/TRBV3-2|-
TGTGCCAGCAGCCAAGGGGCTCGACAGCCGGACAATGAGCAGTTCTTC
CASSQGARQPDNEQFF
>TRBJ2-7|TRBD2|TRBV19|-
TGTGCCAGTAGTATAGCTAGCGGGAGCGACGAGCAGTACTTC
CASSIASGSDEQYF
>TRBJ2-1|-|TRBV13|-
TGTGCCAGCAGCCTTCAAGGGGGACTATACTACAATGAGCAGTTCTTC
CASSLQGGLYYNEQFF
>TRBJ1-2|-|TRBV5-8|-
TGTGCCAGCAGCTTGGTAGGGACTTCGACCTATGGCTACACCTTC
CASSLVGTSTYGYTF
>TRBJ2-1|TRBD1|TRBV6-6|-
TGTGCCAGCACCTGGGACAGGGACAATGAGCAGTTCTTC
CASTWDRDNEQFF
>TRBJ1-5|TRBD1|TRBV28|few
TGTGCCAGCAGTTGGACAGGGTACGGCAATCAGCCCCAGCATTTT
CASSWTGYGNQPQHF
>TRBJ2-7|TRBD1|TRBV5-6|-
TGTGCCAGCAGCTTGGGACAGGGTGGCGAGCAGTACTTC
CASSLGQGGEQYF
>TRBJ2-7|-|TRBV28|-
TGTGCCAGCAACTCCCCGGGATCCTACGAGCAGTACTTC
CASNSPGSYEQYF
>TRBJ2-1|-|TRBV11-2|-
TGTGCCAGCAGCCCAGGGGGGAATGAGCAGTTCTTC
CASSPGGNEQFF
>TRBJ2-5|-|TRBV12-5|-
TGTGCTAGTGGTCCTAACGGACAGTGGGAGACCCAGTACTTC
CASGPNGQWETQYF
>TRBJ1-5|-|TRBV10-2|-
TGCGCCACCCAATGGGGAGAGGGCAATCAGCCCCAGCATTTT
CATQWGEGNQPQHF
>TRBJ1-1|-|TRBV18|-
TGTGCCAGCTCACCCCCGGGACTACAGGGCACTGAAGCTTTCTTT
CASSPPGLQGTEAFF
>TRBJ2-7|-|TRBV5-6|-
TGTGCCAGCAGCTGGCGGGTACAGGGCTACGAGCAGTACTTC
CASSWRVQGYEQYF
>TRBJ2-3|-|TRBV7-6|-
TGTGCCAGCAGCTTCACCGGGTCCCCAACAGATACGCAGTATTTT
CASSFTGSPTDTQYF
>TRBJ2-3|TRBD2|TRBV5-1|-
TGCGCCAGCAGCTTAACGGGCGGGAGGGCCGGTGATACGCAGTATTTT
CASSLTGGRAGDTQYF
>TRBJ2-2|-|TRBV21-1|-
TGTGCCAGCAGCTCCCGGGAAAAACAATCACCCGGGGAGCTGTTTTTT
CASSSREKQSPGELFF
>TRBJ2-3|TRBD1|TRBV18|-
TGTGCCAGCTCACTCCGGGACAGGGGATCAGATACGCAGTATTTT
CASSLRDRGSDTQYF
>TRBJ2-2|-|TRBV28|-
TGTGCCAGCGACCCCAGGGGTTCGAACACCGGGGAGCTGTTTTTT
CASDPRGSNTGELFF
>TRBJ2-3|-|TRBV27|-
TGTGCCAGCAGTTCGCTGATTAGCGGTACTAGCACAGATACGCAGTATTTT
CASSSLISGTSTDTQYF
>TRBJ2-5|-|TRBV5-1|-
TGCGCCAGCAGCTTGGCTACAGGGAACCAAGAGACCCAGTACTTC
CASSLATGNQETQYF
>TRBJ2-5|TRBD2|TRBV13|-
TGTGCCAGCAGCTGGGAGGGCGGGCCACAAGAGACCCAGTACTTC
CASSWEGGPQETQYF
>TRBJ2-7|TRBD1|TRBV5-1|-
TGCGCCAGCAGCTTGGCCGAGGGACAGGGAGGCGAGCAGTACTTC
CASSLAEGQGGEQYF
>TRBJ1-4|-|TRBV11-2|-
TGTGCCAGCAGCTTAGATCGCTATAATGAAAAACTGTTTTTT
CASSLDRYNEKLFF
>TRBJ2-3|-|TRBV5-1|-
TGCGCCAGCAGCCCTCCCTCCGGGACAGATACGCAGTATTTT
CASSPPSGTDTQYF
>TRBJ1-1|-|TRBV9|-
TGTGCCAGCAGCGTAGGCCCGGACACTGAAGCTTTCTTT
CASSVGPDTEAFF
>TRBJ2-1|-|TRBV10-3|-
TGTGCCATCAGTGAAAAGAACAGGGACAATGAGCAGTTCTTC
CAISEKNRDNEQFF
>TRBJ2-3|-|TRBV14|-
TGTGCCAGCAAAGGCGGGAACACAGATACGCAGTATTTT
CASKGGNTDTQYF
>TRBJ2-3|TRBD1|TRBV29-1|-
TGCAGCGTTGAAGGACAGGGGGCAGCAGGGACAGATACGCAGTATTTT
CSVEGQGAAGTDTQYF
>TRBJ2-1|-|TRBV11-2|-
TGTGCCAGCAGCTTAGAGAGGACTGCTTCCTGGAATGAGCAGTTCTTC
CASSLERTASWNEQFF
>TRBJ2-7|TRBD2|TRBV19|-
TGTGCCAGTAGTATTAAGCGGGAGAGCTCCTACGAGCAGTACTTC
CASSIKRESSYEQYF
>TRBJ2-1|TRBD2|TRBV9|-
TGTGCCAGCAGCGTGGGGCCTAGCGGGAGGAATGAGCAGTTCTTC
CASSVGPSGRNEQFF
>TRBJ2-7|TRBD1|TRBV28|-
TGTGCCATCTCTGCGACAGGGGGCTTTTACGAGCAGTACTTC
CAISATGGFYEQYF
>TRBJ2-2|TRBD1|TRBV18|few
TGTGCCAGCTCACGGCGACAGGGGAACACCGGGGAGCTGTTTTTT
CASSRRQGNTGELFF